Listed here are 32 T cell receptor beta chains from one sample, sequenced in a study of T-cell memory formation after mild COVID-19 listed by TCRdb under 2021. Preparation of the library involved 5' RACE. The reads were generated on an Illumina NovaSeq 6000. The raw public data were reprocessed by TCRdb itself: fastp quality trimming at Q25, MiXCR clonotype calling, in-frame beta chains only. Rows matching on CDR3 protein sequence are summarized as one entry with the most common DNA and genes. This sample has roughly 58,000 distinct CDR3 sequences in its table, and more than 9% of those were observed once. The top ten hold less than 1.5% of the sample. The sequenced sample consisted of PBMCs or a T cell subset sorted from them (not recorded which). These receptors originate from a man aged 18 to 35 who had mild COVID-19 (a few samples of this study predate the infection). The sample titles of this study are shuffled in the database, so cell type and time point are left out; the donor was told from shared clones.

This clonotype was seen more than once but under ten times. The chain uses TRBV7-2 and TRBJ1-5, with unresolved D. Trimming removed 1 base from V and 2 bases from J, with 6 bases in between. This CDR3 contains 14 residues. CDR1 and CDR2 (germline): SGHTA, FQGNSA. Here the CDR3 reads CASSLVYGNQPQHF. CDR3 coding DNA: TGTGCCAGCAGCTTAGTGTACGGCAATCAGCCCCAGCATTTT.

The chain links TRBV20-1 to TRBJ2-7, with 7 bases fitting TRBD1. With 5 bases clipped from V and 1 base from J, the junction kept 8 bases outside the gene matches. The germline V gene has CDR1 DFQATT and CDR2 SNEGSKA (reference sequence). This CDR3 spans 14 amino acids. Here the CDR3 DNA reads TGCAGTGCTGGAAGACAGGGAGCGTCCTACGAGCAGTACTTC. Protein product: CSAGRQGASYEQYF.

In this sample, this clonotype turned up a few times. The rearrangement uses TRBV7-2 and TRBJ2-1, with 9 bases aligning to TRBD1. Germline trimming cut 5 bases from V and 3 bases from J; bases unmatched to any gene: 2. CDR3 length: 14 amino acids. CDR1 SGHTA and CDR2 FQGNSA come from the germline V gene. CDR3 coding DNA: TGTGCCAGCAGCCACAGGGGGCTCTACAATGAGCAGTTCTTC. Translation gives CASSHRGLYNEQFF.

The chain links TRBV27 to TRBJ1-6; 7 bases are shared with TRBD1. This CDR3 is 14 amino acids long. V lost 5 bases, J lost 3 bases, and 1 base stayed unmatched. Germline V gene sequence: CDR1 MNHEY, CDR2 SMNVEV (reference sequence). This chain's CDR3 is CASSGTVYNSPLHF. CDR3 DNA sequence: TGTGCCAGCAGTGGGACAGTCTATAATTCACCCCTCCACTTT.

This clonotype is termed medium-sized. The V call is TRBV12-3 or TRBV12-4, the J call TRBJ2-1; D is unresolved. V lost 3 bases to trimming and J lost 5 bases, with 5 bases between them. This CDR3 has 12 amino acids. The CDR3 DNA reads TGTGCCAGCAGTTTTGAGGACAATGAGCAGTTCTTC. Protein sequence: CASSFEDNEQFF.

This clonotype was detected ten times or more. The chain links TRBV7-9 to TRBJ2-5; no clear D gene. Trimming cost V 2 bases and J 2 bases, with 3 bases left between them. The CDR3 spans 12 residues. CDR1 is SEHNR, CDR2 FQNEAQ, per germline (reference sequence). CDR3 loop: CASSLTQETQYF. DNA for the CDR3: TGTGCCAGCAGCTTAACTCAAGAGACCCAGTACTTC. Supplemented by reference TRBV7-9 and TRBJ2-5, the full variable domain reads DTGVSQNPRHKITKRGQNVTFRCDPISEHNRLYWYRQTLGQGPEFLTYFQNEAQLEKSRLLSDRFSAERPKGSFSTLEIQRTEQGDSAMYLCASSLTQETQYFGPGTRLLVL.

The chain has TRBV18 and TRBJ2-5; D is ambiguous. Germline CDR1 is KGHSH and CDR2 is LQKENI. V lost 0 bases and J lost 2, with 4 bases in between. This CDR3 has 13 amino acids. CDR3 in amino acids: CASSPPGQETQYF. The CDR3 DNA reads as TGTGCCAGCTCACCACCAGGACAAGAGACCCAGTACTTC.

The chain has TRBV7-2 and TRBJ2-1, with D possibly TRBD2 on 6 matching bases. Germline assignment: CDR1 SGHTA and CDR2 FQGNSA. Trimming shortened V by 4 bases and J by 9 bases, and 13 bases separated the two germline ends. This CDR3 has 13 residues. CDR3: CASSSSDGGEQFF. In nucleotides, the CDR3 is TGTGCCAGCAGCTCTTCCGACGGGGGTGAGCAGTTCTTC.

The sample holds a few counts of this clonotype. V and J are TRBV6-2 or TRBV6-3 and TRBJ1-1, with D unresolved. CDR1 and CDR2 (germline): MNHEY, SVGEGT. Deletions cut 0 bases from V and 7 bases from J, with 6 bases between. This CDR3 spans 12 amino acids. Here the CDR3 reads CASSYSGSEAFF. The CDR3, as DNA: TGTGCCAGCAGTTACTCTGGGAGTGAAGCTTTCTTT.

The chain uses TRBV24-1 and TRBJ2-3; D not resolved. Germline V gives CDR1 KGHDR, CDR2 SFDVKD. CDR3 length: 13 residues. V gave up 4 bases and J gave up 0 bases, with 4 bases separating them. As DNA, the CDR3 is TGTGCCACCAGTGAGGACAGCACAGATACGCAGTATTTT. It encodes CATSEDSTDTQYF.

This clonotype was detected a few times. The gene calls are TRBV7-2 and TRBJ2-2; D is uncertain. Germline CDR1 is SGHTA and CDR2 is FQGNSA. CDR3 length equals 16 residues. Trimming cost V 4 bases and J 2 bases, with 14 bases left between them. CDR3 DNA sequence: TGTGCCAGCAGCTCGATCCCGGGCCATAACACCGGGGAGCTGTTTTTT. Its protein is CASSSIPGHNTGELFF.

The rearrangement links TRBV4-3 to TRBJ2-1; no clear D gene. The germline V and J ends were trimmed by 2 bases and 5 bases, with 7 bases remaining between them. Germline V gives CDR1 LGHNA, CDR2 YSLEER. The CDR3 has 13 amino acids. The CDR3 reads CASSQNGDNEQFF. CDR3 DNA: TGCGCCAGCAGCCAAAACGGAGACAATGAGCAGTTCTTC.

The chain has TRBV10-3 and TRBJ2-5, with D perhaps TRBD1 or TRBD2 (6 bases each). Germline V gene lookup returns CDR1 ENHRY and CDR2 SYGVKD. The CDR3 is 14 residues long. The V end lost 4 bases, the J end lost 4 bases, and 13 bases lay between the germline ends. The CDR3 sequence: CAISVGGSVETQYF. The CDR3 bases are TGTGCCATCAGTGTCGGGGGCTCCGTAGAGACCCAGTACTTC.

This clonotype was counted only a few times. The rearrangement uses TRBV3-1 and TRBJ2-1; D call uncertain. Trimming left V 1 base short and J 7 bases short, with 8 bases between. The CDR3 totals 13 residues. CDR1 and CDR2 from the germline V gene are LGHDT and YNNKEL (reference sequence). The CDR3 bases are TGTGCCAGCAGCCAAGCGTTTGGAAATGAGCAGTTCTTC. Translation gives CASSQAFGNEQFF.

The chain is built from TRBV4-1 and TRBJ2-2, with D possibly TRBD2 on 5 matching bases. The V and J ends lost 3 bases and 6 bases respectively, with 17 bases between them. This CDR3 has 16 residues. Germline V lookup: CDR1 MGHRA, CDR2 YSYEKL. The CDR3 DNA is TGCGCCAGCAGCCAGTCCGTCCCCCGGAGGTCCGGGGAGCTGTTTTTT. Its protein is CASSQSVPRRSGELFF.

This clonotype came up a few times. This rearrangement joins TRBV5-1 to TRBJ2-4, with D unclear. The CDR3 length is 12 residues. Trimming removed 0 bases from V and 8 bases from J, with 6 bases in between. Germline loops: CDR1 SGHRS, CDR2 YFSETQ. Here the CDR3 reads CASSLVGDIQYF. In nucleotides, the CDR3 is TGCGCCAGCAGCTTGGTGGGCGACATTCAGTACTTC.

Many counts were recorded for this clonotype. The gene calls are TRBV5-1 and TRBJ2-7; the D gene could be TRBD1 or TRBD2 (5 bases each). The germline V and J ends were trimmed by 4 bases and 0 bases, with 11 bases remaining between them. The CDR3 loop spans 14 amino acids. CDR1 and CDR2 from the germline V gene are SGHRS and YFSETQ. The CDR3 loop is CASSLSGSSYEQYV. The CDR3 coding sequence is TGCGCCAGCAGCCTATCAGGGAGCTCCTACGAGCAGTACGTC.

J is TRBJ2-3 and V is TRBV5-6; 13 nucleotides line up with TRBD2. Looked up from germline, CDR1 is SGHDT and CDR2 is YYEEEE. V was clipped by 0 bases and J by 4 bases; unmatched bases: 5. This CDR3 has 17 residues. Written as DNA, the CDR3 is TGTGCCAGCAGCTTGGATCGGACTAGCGGGGGATCAGATACGCAGTATTTT. It specifies CASSLDRTSGGSDTQYF.

The V and J genes are TRBV20-1 and TRBJ1-5; D not certain. CDR3 length: 14 amino acids. CDR1 is DFQATT and CDR2 is SNEGSKA in the germline V gene (reference sequence). Trimming shortened V by 1 base and J by 2 bases, and 9 bases separated the two germline ends. CDR3 in amino acids: CSARVIRGNQPQHF. The CDR3 nucleotides are TGCAGTGCTAGAGTTATAAGGGGCAATCAGCCCCAGCATTTT.

The chain uses TRBV6-5 and TRBJ2-7, with D perhaps matching TRBD2 (5 bases). The germline V gene encodes CDR1 MNHEY and CDR2 SVGAGI. The CDR3 is 11 amino acids. V was trimmed by 10 bases and J by 2 bases, leaving 9 bases between them. DNA for the CDR3: TGTGCCATCGGACTTGCCTACGAGCAGTACTTC. This encodes CAIGLAYEQYF.

This clonotype was counted at least ten times. The genes are TRBV11-2 and TRBJ2-5; tentative D call: TRBD1 (6 bases). This CDR3 spans 14 amino acids. Germline V gives CDR1 SGHAT, CDR2 FQNNGV. V dropped 5 bases and J dropped 5 bases, with 15 bases sitting between them. The CDR3 nucleotides read TGTGCCAGCAGCATACACAGGGTGGAGGAGACCCAGTACTTC. This codes for CASSIHRVEETQYF.

This clonotype occurred a few times. This chain links TRBV7-3 with TRBJ2-1; 11 bases align to TRBD1. Trimming took 0 bases from V and 7 from J; bases not matched to a gene: 5. This CDR3 region has 16 residues. The V gene's germline CDR1 is SGHTA and CDR2 FQGTGA. CDR3 sequence: CASSLTRDRGSNEQFF. The CDR3 DNA reads TGTGCCAGCAGCTTAACACGGGACAGGGGGAGTAATGAGCAGTTCTTC.

This clonotype has a handful of counts. This sequence joins TRBV12-3 or TRBV12-4 and TRBJ1-2; the D is unclear. The CDR3 length is 14 residues. The V and J ends lost 5 bases and 5 bases respectively, with 15 bases between them. In DNA form, the CDR3 reads TGTGCCAGCAGTGGAGGGCAGCCGTCTTATGGCTACACCTTC. This codes for CASSGGQPSYGYTF.

A few counts support this clonotype. The junction shows a germline mismatch at one end, possibly a read error. V and J are TRBV7-2 and TRBJ2-2; D may correspond to TRBD1 or TRBD2 (5 bases each). This CDR3 is 15 amino acids long. CDR1 is SGHTA and CDR2 is FQGNSA in the germline V gene. CDR3 nucleotide sequence: TGTGCCAGCAATTTTTTTGGGGCGAAACACCGGGGAGCTGTTTTT. This translates into CASNFFGAKHRGAVF.

In this sample, this clonotype turned up a few times. One junction end disagrees with the germline gene, perhaps due to a read error. The chain employs TRBV3-1 and TRBJ2-7; a weak D match, TRBD2 (5 bases). The CDR3 spans 12 residues. CDR1 and CDR2 (germline): LGHDT, YNNKEL (reference sequence). CDR3 in DNA: TGTGCCAGCACCCAATTAGGAGGCGAGCAGTACTTC. Translated: CASTQLGGEQYF.

The V gene is TRBV5-1, the J gene TRBJ1-1; TRBD1 might be the D (5 bases). CDR1 and CDR2 (germline): SGHRS, YFSETQ. The CDR3 consists of 14 residues. The V gene lost 4 bases and the J gene lost 6 bases, with 16 bases spanning the gap. The CDR3 reads CASSVQVFNAEAFF. For the CDR3, the DNA is TGCGCCAGCAGCGTACAGGTATTCAACGCTGAAGCTTTCTTT.

This clonotype was observed at least ten times. The chain joins TRBV4-2 to TRBJ2-7; 9 bases are a match to TRBD1. Germline assignment: CDR1 LGHNA and CDR2 YNFKEQ. The CDR3 has 16 amino acids. Unmatched junction bases numbered 7, after V lost 2 bases and J lost 2 bases. The CDR3 DNA reads TGTGCCAGCAGCCAAAGGACAGGGGCTGTCACCTACGAGCAGTACTTC. It yields the protein CASSQRTGAVTYEQYF.

At least ten counts were recorded for this clonotype. V usage is TRBV20-1 and J usage is TRBJ2-5; D remains unclear. Trimming pared 1 base from V and 8 bases from J, leaving 14 bases between. The CDR3 spans 13 residues. The germline CDR1 and CDR2 sequences are DFQATT and SNEGSKA (reference sequence). The chain's CDR3 is CSARGSDMETQYF. The CDR3 DNA follows: TGCAGTGCTAGAGGAAGCGACATGGAAACCCAGTACTTC.

This clonotype was detected many times. The CDR3 region has the DNA TGTGCCAGCTCGACGGGGAACTCCTACGAGCAGTACTTC. Translating gives CASSTGNSYEQYF. The chain employs TRBV7-2 and TRBJ2-7, with D perhaps matching TRBD2 (5 bases). The CDR3 spans 13 residues. CDR1 SGHTA and CDR2 FQGNSA come from the germline V gene. Trimming removed 8 bases from V and 0 bases from J, with 11 bases in between.

Ten or more counts support this clonotype. The gene calls are TRBV5-6 and TRBJ1-2, with 8 bases lining up with TRBD1. The CDR3 covers 13 residues. The germline gives CDR1 SGHDT, CDR2 YYEEEE. J lost 5 bases, V lost 3 bases, and 3 bases had no gene match. In DNA, the CDR3 is TGTGCCAGCAGCTCGGACAGGGCTTATGGCTACACCTTC. Translation: CASSSDRAYGYTF.

In its sample, this clonotype was seen many times. The gene calls are TRBV19 and TRBJ2-4, with D possibly matching TRBD1 (5 bases). The germline gives CDR1 LNHDA, CDR2 SQIVND (reference sequence). CDR3 length: 14 residues. Trimming stripped 7 bases from V and 5 bases from J, with 15 bases between. This CDR3 reads CASMVRVGQNIQYF. In nucleotides, the CDR3 is TGTGCCAGTATGGTCAGGGTCGGCCAAAACATTCAGTACTTC. Combining the CDR3 with reference TRBV19 and TRBJ2-4 gives the whole variable domain DGGITQSPKYLFRKEGQNVTLSCEQNLNHDAMYWYRQDPGQGLRLIYYSQIVNDFQKGDIAEGYSVSREKKESFPLTVTSAQKNPTAFYLCASMVRVGQNIQYFGAGTRLSVL.

A few counts support this clonotype. The chain employs TRBV20-1 and TRBJ1-1; D not resolved. Trimming stripped 3 bases from V and 4 bases from J, with 18 bases between. This CDR3 is 15 amino acids long. The germline V gene has CDR1 DFQATT and CDR2 SNEGSKA (reference sequence). CDR3 sequence (DNA): TGCAGTGCTAGTAGAGGTAGGGCTGTGGGCACTGAAGCTTTCTTT. Protein product: CSASRGRAVGTEAFF.